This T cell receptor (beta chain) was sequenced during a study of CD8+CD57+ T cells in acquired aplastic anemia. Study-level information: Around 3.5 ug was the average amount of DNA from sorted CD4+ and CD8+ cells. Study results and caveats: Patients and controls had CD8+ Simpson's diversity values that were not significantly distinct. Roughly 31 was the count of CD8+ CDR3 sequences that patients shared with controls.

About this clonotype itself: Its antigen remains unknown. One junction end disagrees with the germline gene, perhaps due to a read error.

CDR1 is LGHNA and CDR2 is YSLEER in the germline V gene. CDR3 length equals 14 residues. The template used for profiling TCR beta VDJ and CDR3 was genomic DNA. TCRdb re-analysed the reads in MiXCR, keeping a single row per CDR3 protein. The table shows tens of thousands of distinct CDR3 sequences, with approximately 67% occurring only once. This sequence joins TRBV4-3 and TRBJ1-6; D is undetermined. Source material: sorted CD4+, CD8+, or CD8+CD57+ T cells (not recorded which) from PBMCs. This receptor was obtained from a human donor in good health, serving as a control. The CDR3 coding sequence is TGCGCCAGCAGCCCCGGCAGGACTAATTCACCTCTCCACTTT. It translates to CASSPGRTNSPLHF.